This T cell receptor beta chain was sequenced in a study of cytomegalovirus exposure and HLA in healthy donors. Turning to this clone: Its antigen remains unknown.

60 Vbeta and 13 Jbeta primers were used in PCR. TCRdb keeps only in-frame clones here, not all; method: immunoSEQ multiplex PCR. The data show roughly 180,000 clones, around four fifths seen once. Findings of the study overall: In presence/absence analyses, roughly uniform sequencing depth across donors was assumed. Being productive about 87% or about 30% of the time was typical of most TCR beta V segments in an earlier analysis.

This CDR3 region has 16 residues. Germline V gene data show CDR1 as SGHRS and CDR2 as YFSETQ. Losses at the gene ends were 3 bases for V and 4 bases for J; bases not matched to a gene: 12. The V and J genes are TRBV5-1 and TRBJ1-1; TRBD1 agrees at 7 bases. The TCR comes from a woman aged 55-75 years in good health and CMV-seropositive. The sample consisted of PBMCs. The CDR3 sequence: CASSSPTGAGSTEAFF. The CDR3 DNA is TGCGCCAGCAGCTCACCCACAGGGGCGGGAAGCACTGAAGCTTTCTTT.